Each of the 30 T cell receptor beta chains below was sequenced from the same sample in a study of cytotoxic CD8 clonotypes in ibrutinib-treated CLL. Sequenced by immunoSEQ multiplex PCR; TCRdb stores in-frame clones only, minus some. Of under 200,000 clones listed, approximately 77% were seen once; the top ten hold about 2.1%. This sample comprised PBMCs, obtained after 12 months of ibrutinib treatment. Every receptor here comes from a human donor with chronic lymphocytic leukemia.

This clone has more than one count but fewer than ten. V usage is TRBV6-1 and J usage is TRBJ2-3, with 11 positions matching TRBD2. CDR3 size: 15 residues. V lost 2 bases, J lost 4 bases, and 2 bases stayed unmatched. The V gene's germline CDR1 is MNHNS and CDR2 SASEGT. CDR3 sequence: CASSELAGGPDTQYF. In DNA, the CDR3 is TGTGCCAGCAGTGAACTAGCGGGAGGCCCAGATACGCAGTATTTT.

Regarding this clone: A junction boundary mismatches the germline segment, possibly from a read error. The rearrangement joins TRBV7-2 to TRBJ1-3; a weak D match, TRBD1 (6 bases). Germline loops: CDR1 SGHTA, CDR2 FQGNSA. The CDR3 has 14 residues. The CDR3 nucleotides are TGTGCCAGCAGATTAGGGGGCTCTGGAAACACCATATATTTT. Translated, it gives CASRLGGSGNTIYF.

This clone came up once. The chain links TRBV28 to TRBJ2-5; D is possibly TRBD1 (7 bases). Per the germline V gene, CDR1 is MDHEN and CDR2 is SYDVKM. Between the trimmed V and J ends, which lost 5 bases and 1 base, there was a span of 35 bases. The CDR3 runs 22 residues. The CDR3 sequence is CASSPDRVRTGQRRGGQETQYF. The DNA for the CDR3 is TGTGCCAGCAGTCCAGACCGGGTAAGGACAGGACAAAGGAGGGGCGGCCAAGAGACCCAGTACTTC.

The rearrangement joins TRBV6-5 to TRBJ2-7; D is perhaps TRBD2 (5 bases). CDR1 is MNHEY and CDR2 is SVGAGI in the germline V gene. Trimming took 6 bases from V and 0 from J, leaving 15 bases between them. The CDR3 loop spans 15 amino acids. This CDR3 reads CASSTPERISYEQYF. CDR3 sequence (DNA): TGTGCCAGCAGCACCCCCGAGCGGATCTCCTACGAGCAGTACTTC.

The chain is built from TRBV9 and TRBJ2-1; 10 positions match TRBD2. J lost 8 bases, V lost 3 bases, and 8 bases had no gene match. The CDR3 spans 15 residues. CDR1 SGDLS and CDR2 YYNGEE come from the germline V gene. Here the CDR3 reads CASSAGLANRDEQFF. The DNA for the CDR3 is TGTGCCAGCAGCGCGGGACTAGCGAATCGGGATGAGCAGTTCTTC.

This clone was found once. The chain is built from TRBV4-2 and TRBJ2-5; D ambiguous. The germline gives CDR1 LGHNA, CDR2 YNFKEQ. The CDR3 consists of 15 residues. Trimming shortened V by 3 bases and J by 5 bases, and 16 bases separated the two germline ends. CDR3 in amino acids: CASSHDGVSGETQYF. The DNA of the CDR3 is TGTGCCAGCAGCCATGACGGAGTATCCGGGGAGACCCAGTACTTC.

This clone was picked up one time. The V gene is TRBV19, the J gene TRBJ2-5; 11 bases fit TRBD2. This CDR3 is 13 amino acids long. Germline lookup yields CDR1 LNHDA and CDR2 SQIVND (reference sequence). J was trimmed by 5 bases and V by 5 bases; bases with no gene match: 1. The CDR3 sequence is CASSRTSGETQYF. The CDR3 DNA sequence: TGTGCCAGTAGTCGGACTAGCGGGGAGACCCAGTACTTC.

V and J are TRBV25-1 and TRBJ1-1; no reliable D call. The CDR3 length is 13 residues. Germline CDR1 MGHDK, CDR2 SYGVNS. Trimming shortened V by 0 bases and J by 8 bases, and 10 bases separated the two germline ends. The CDR3 DNA sequence: TGTGCCAGCAGTGAATATATGAGCAGAGAAGCTTTCTTT. Its protein product is CASSEYMSREAFF.

This rearrangement joins TRBV11-1 to TRBJ2-1, with TRBD2 matching over 13 bases. The CDR3 has 18 residues. Trimming took 2 bases from V and 5 from J; bases not matched to a gene: 9. The germline CDR1 and CDR2 sequences are SGHAT and FQDESV (reference sequence). CDR3 in amino acids: CASSLKGTSGRAHNEQFF. DNA of the CDR3: TGTGCCAGCAGCTTAAAGGGCACTAGCGGGAGGGCCCACAATGAGCAGTTCTTC.

J is TRBJ2-1 and V is TRBV7-9, with D tentatively TRBD2 (5 bases). Germline assignment: CDR1 SEHNR and CDR2 FQNEAQ (reference sequence). V was cut by 2 bases and J by 1 base, with 9 bases left in between. This CDR3 is built from 15 residues. The CDR3 sequence is CASSLQAVSYNEQFF. The CDR3 nucleotides read TGTGCCAGCAGCTTACAAGCGGTATCCTACAATGAGCAGTTCTTC.

The chain carries TRBV27 and TRBJ2-5, with D tentatively TRBD1 (7 bases). The CDR3 is 15 amino acids. Per the germline V gene, CDR1 is MNHEY and CDR2 is SMNVEV (reference sequence). V was trimmed by 1 base and J by 5 bases, leaving 14 bases between them. In DNA form, the CDR3 reads TGTGCCAGCAGTTTATTAGGGCCAGGGGGGGAGACCCAGTACTTC. Its protein is CASSLLGPGGETQYF.

This clone showed up just once. V is TRBV5-1 and J is TRBJ2-7; no reliable D call. V lost 4 bases and J 1 base, leaving 12 bases between the germline ends. The germline gives CDR1 SGHRS, CDR2 YFSETQ. This CDR3 comprises 14 residues. CDR3 bases: TGCGCCAGCAGCAGCCAGTACAAATCCTACGAGCAGTACTTC. Encoded protein: CASSSQYKSYEQYF.

The chain links TRBV30 to TRBJ1-4; D is uncertain. There are 15 residues in the CDR3. The germline CDR1 and CDR2 sequences are GTSNPN and SVGIG (reference sequence). V was clipped by 0 bases and J by 6 bases, with 14 bases between them. CDR3 sequence reads: CAWSVGYGEDEKLFF. CDR3 bases: TGTGCCTGGAGTGTAGGGTACGGGGAGGATGAAAAACTGTTTTTT. The variable domain in full, completed from reference TRBV30 and TRBJ1-4, reads SQTIHQWPATLVQPVGSPLSLECTVEGTSNPNLYWYRQAAGRGLQLLFYSVGIGQISSEVPQNLSASRPQDRQFILSSKKLLLSDSGFYLCAWSVGYGEDEKLFFGSGTQLSVL.

This clone was seen once. The CDR3 protein is CASSQDTSSGPAYNEQFF. The CDR3 region has the DNA TGCGCCAGCAGCCAAGATACGAGTAGCGGGCCAGCCTACAATGAGCAGTTCTTC. V and J are TRBV4-3 and TRBJ2-1, with 7 bases aligning to TRBD2. Germline assignment: CDR1 LGHNA and CDR2 YSLEER. The CDR3 totals 18 residues. V lost 0 bases, J lost 2 bases, and 10 bases stayed unmatched.

There are a few counts of this clone. The chain links TRBV9 to TRBJ1-6; D is uncertain. V was trimmed by 0 bases and J by 7 bases, leaving 8 bases between them. CDR3 size: 14 residues. Germline loops: CDR1 SGDLS, CDR2 YYNGEE. The CDR3 protein is CASSVEIGNSPLHF. The CDR3 DNA sequence: TGTGCCAGCAGCGTAGAGATTGGCAATTCACCCCTCCACTTT.

This clone was seen only once. The chain has TRBV5-1 and TRBJ2-1; 10 nucleotides agree with TRBD2. This CDR3 contains 15 residues. Per the germline V gene, CDR1 is SGHRS and CDR2 is YFSETQ. Trimming cost V 9 bases and J 5 bases; bases outside gene matches: 11. The CDR3 DNA reads as TGCGCCACCCAAAAGGCTAGCGGGAGTCACAATGAGCAGTTCTTC. Protein: CATQKASGSHNEQFF.

V gene TRBV28 combines with J gene TRBJ2-6, with 9 bases fitting TRBD1. Germline assignment: CDR1 MDHEN and CDR2 SYDVKM. CDR3 length equals 17 residues. J lost 0 bases, V lost 2 bases, and 2 bases had no gene match. Written as DNA, the CDR3 is TGTGCCAGCAGTTTAGACAGGGGGGTCTCTGGGGCCAACGTCCTGACTTTC. Translated: CASSLDRGVSGANVLTF.

This clone was seen more than once but under ten times. The rearrangement links TRBV6-5 to TRBJ1-1; D is possibly TRBD1 (6 bases). The CDR3 loop spans 14 amino acids. The V gene's germline CDR1 is MNHEY and CDR2 SVGAGI. The V gene lost 0 bases and the J gene lost 7 bases, with 12 bases spanning the gap. The DNA for the CDR3 is TGTGCCAGCAGTTACTCGGACCAGGGGAATGAAGCTTTCTTT. Its protein is CASSYSDQGNEAFF.

This chain joins TRBV19 and TRBJ2-7; TRBD2 aligns across 12 bases. The V gene's germline CDR1 is LNHDA and CDR2 SQIVND (reference sequence). V shed 5 bases, J shed 1 base, and the junction held 3 bases outside the gene matches. The length of the CDR3 is 15 residues. CDR3 loop: CASSPLAGGSYEQYF. The CDR3 DNA follows: TGTGCCAGTAGTCCTCTAGCGGGAGGGTCCTACGAGCAGTACTTC.

This rearrangement joins TRBV27 to TRBJ1-2, with TRBD1 identical over 8 bases. The V gene end was trimmed by 4 bases and the J gene end by 4 bases; junction bases not matched to a gene: 8. Germline loops: CDR1 MNHEY, CDR2 SMNVEV (reference sequence). The CDR3 totals 15 residues. The CDR3 loop reads CASSSGQVGLYGYTF. CDR3 sequence (DNA): TGTGCCAGCAGTTCGGGACAGGTGGGACTCTATGGCTACACCTTC.

V gene TRBV6-1 combines with J gene TRBJ1-6; TRBD1 matches 9 bases. This CDR3 is built from 15 residues. V lost 7 bases, J lost 7 bases, and 8 bases stayed unmatched. The germline V gene encodes CDR1 MNHNS and CDR2 SASEGT. The CDR3 DNA is TGTGCCAGCATCTTGGACAGGGGCGGGAATTCACCCCTCCACTTT. It encodes CASILDRGGNSPLHF.

The V call is TRBV15, the J call TRBJ2-7; 9 bases map to TRBD2. Germline assignment: CDR1 LNHNV and CDR2 YYDKDF (reference sequence). CDR3 length: 14 residues. Trimming cost V 5 bases and J 6 bases; bases outside gene matches: 8. DNA for the CDR3: TGTGCCACCAGCCGGGTGGGACTAGCAGGCGAGCAGTACTTC. This translates into CATSRVGLAGEQYF. Supplemented by reference TRBV15 and TRBJ2-7, the full variable domain reads DAMVIQNPRYQVTQFGKPVTLSCSQTLNHNVMYWYQQKSSQAPKLLFHYYDKDFNNEADTPDNFQSRRPNTSFCFLDIRSPGLGDTAMYLCATSRVGLAGEQYFGPGTRLTVT.

This clone was seen a handful of times. The V call is TRBV7-2, the J call TRBJ2-7; D is uncertain. Germline V gene sequence: CDR1 SGHTA, CDR2 FQGNSA. V was pared by 0 bases and J by 2 bases, with 8 bases between. The CDR3 spans 14 residues. DNA of the CDR3: TGTGCCAGCAGCTTAGCGTTGGGGACCTACGAGCAGTACTTC. Translated: CASSLALGTYEQYF.

J is TRBJ2-3 and V is TRBV4-3, with D unclear. The germline gives CDR1 LGHNA, CDR2 YSLEER. CDR3 size: 13 residues. V lost 2 bases and J 6 bases, leaving 9 bases between the germline ends. The CDR3 is CASSQTSSDTQYF. The CDR3 DNA reads as TGCGCCAGCAGCCAAACTTCATCGGATACGCAGTATTTT.

The chain has TRBV30 and TRBJ2-3, with 10 bases identical to TRBD1. The length of the CDR3 is 16 residues. Trimming took 3 bases from V and 1 from J; bases not matched to a gene: 7. CDR1 and CDR2 from the germline V gene are GTSNPN and SVGIG (reference sequence). CDR3 coding DNA: TGTGCCTGGAGCCCCCGGGACAGGGGTCGCACAGATACGCAGTATTTT. Its protein product is CAWSPRDRGRTDTQYF.

This clone was seen more than once but under ten times. This rearrangement joins TRBV28 to TRBJ1-1; weak D call: TRBD1 (5 bases). This CDR3 region has 14 residues. Germline V gene lookup returns CDR1 MDHEN and CDR2 SYDVKM. With 6 bases removed from V and 6 bases from J, the gap between germline ends came to 17 bases. CDR3 sequence reads: CASSPGALVSEAFF. The DNA of the CDR3 is TGTGCCAGCAGCCCCGGGGCCTTGGTTTCTGAAGCTTTCTTT. Full variable domain (remainder filled in from reference TRBV28 and TRBJ1-1): DVKVTQSSRYLVKRTGEKVFLECVQDMDHENMFWYRQDPGLGLRLIYFSYDVKMKEKGDIPEGYSVSREKKERFSLILESASTNQTSMYLCASSPGALVSEAFFGQGTRLTVV.

The chain couples TRBV2 to TRBJ1-1; TRBD1 agrees at 7 bases. Germline values: CDR1 SNHLY, CDR2 FYNNEI. This CDR3 has 14 residues. Trimming cost V 5 bases and J 0 bases; bases outside gene matches: 3. The DNA for the CDR3 is TGTGCCAGCAGTTTAGGACAGGTGAACACTGAAGCTTTCTTT. As protein: CASSLGQVNTEAFF.

J is TRBJ1-5 and V is TRBV28; 7 bases line up with TRBD1. CDR3 length: 17 amino acids. With 7 bases clipped from V and 1 base from J, the junction kept 13 bases outside the gene matches. Germline-derived CDR1 and CDR2 are MDHEN and SYDVKM. Here the CDR3 DNA reads TGTGCCAGCAATAGACAGGGAGGGGGAAAGAGCAATCAGCCCCAGCATTTT. It specifies CASNRQGGGKSNQPQHF.

The CDR3 loop reads CASSPRRQIQNSPLHF. The CDR3 nucleotides read TGTGCCAGCAGTCCCCGAAGGCAGATACAAAATTCACCCCTCCACTTT. The genes are TRBV28 and TRBJ1-6; D is unresolved. This CDR3 spans 16 amino acids. Germline V gene data show CDR1 as MDHEN and CDR2 as SYDVKM. Trimming took 5 bases from V and 7 from J, leaving 18 bases between them.

This rearrangement joins TRBV7-2 to TRBJ2-2; possible D gene TRBD2, 5 bases. This CDR3 is 14 amino acids long. Trimming removed 5 bases from V and 6 bases from J, with 13 bases in between. Germline CDR1 SGHTA, CDR2 FQGNSA. In DNA, the CDR3 is TGTGCCAGCAGCCCGCGGGCATACCCCGGGGAGCTGTTTTTT. It codes for CASSPRAYPGELFF.